Below, one T cell receptor (beta chain) is given with its context. The antigen is not known. Sequence at one end of the junction differs from germline and may be a read error. CDR3 length: 13 amino acids. Germline CDR1 and CDR2: GTSNPN and SVGIG (reference sequence). Previously described methods and listed TCR primers were employed for the bulk TCR libraries. TCRdb itself ran the PCR reads through MiXCR, one entry per CDR3 protein. The sample consists of about 640,000 distinct CDR3 sequences, around 20% of them appearing once. Naive CD8 T cells were picked out by sorting for CD8+CD4-CCR7+CD45RA+. The sample is drawn from a study of molecular identifiers for immune sequencing clone quantification. Findings and limits, study-wide: Jurkat TCR RNA spiked in from one cell (amid more than 850,000 naive cells) was reportedly detectable. Clones with over 20 RNA copies captured over 99% of effector molecules but under 1% of naive ones.

The material sequenced was naive CD8+ T cells from blood, with Jurkat cell RNA spiked in. Stated subset: FACS-sorted CD8+CD4-CCR7+CD45RA+ naive T cells. The chain joins TRBV30 to TRBJ2-1; D remains ambiguous. The receptor was isolated from a human donor in good health. Some libraries in this study had Jurkat cell RNA spiked in. This CDR3 reads CAWSVSSWHEQSF. The CDR3 DNA sequence: TGTGCCTGGAGTGTTTCGTCATGGCATGAGCAGTCCTTC. The complete variable domain, with remaining parts taken from reference TRBV30 and TRBJ2-1, reads SQTIHQWPATLVQPVGSPLSLECTVEGTSNPNLYWYRQAAGRGLQLLFYSVGIGQISSEVPQNLSASRPQDRQFILSSKKLLLSDSGFYLCAWSVSSWHEQSFGPGTRLTVL.